This T cell receptor beta chain was recovered during a study of CD8 T cells in ankylosing spondylitis. Notes on the study in general: A number of the motif variants had already been described in reactive arthritis synovial fluid and blood.

Looked up from germline, CDR1 is SGHTA and CDR2 is FQGNSA. CDR3 length: 15 amino acids. Trimming left V 1 base short and J 1 base short, with 11 bases between. TCRdb reprocessed the 5' RACE reads via MiXCR and lists one record per CDR3 protein. Among roughly 40,000 distinct CDR3 sequences, 11% were seen once, and the ten largest hold approximately 1.4%. This clonotype was counted at least ten times. Its specificity is not known. The J gene is TRBJ2-7, the V gene TRBV7-2; no definite D call. The receptor comes from a male donor with ankylosing spondylitis or in good health (not recorded which). The sequenced sample consisted of blood, either unsorted or a sorted T cell fraction (not recorded which). The CDR3 DNA sequence: TGTGCCAGCAGCTTAGTTGTCCAAGGATCCTACGAGCAGTACTTC. Translating gives CASSLVVQGSYEQYF.